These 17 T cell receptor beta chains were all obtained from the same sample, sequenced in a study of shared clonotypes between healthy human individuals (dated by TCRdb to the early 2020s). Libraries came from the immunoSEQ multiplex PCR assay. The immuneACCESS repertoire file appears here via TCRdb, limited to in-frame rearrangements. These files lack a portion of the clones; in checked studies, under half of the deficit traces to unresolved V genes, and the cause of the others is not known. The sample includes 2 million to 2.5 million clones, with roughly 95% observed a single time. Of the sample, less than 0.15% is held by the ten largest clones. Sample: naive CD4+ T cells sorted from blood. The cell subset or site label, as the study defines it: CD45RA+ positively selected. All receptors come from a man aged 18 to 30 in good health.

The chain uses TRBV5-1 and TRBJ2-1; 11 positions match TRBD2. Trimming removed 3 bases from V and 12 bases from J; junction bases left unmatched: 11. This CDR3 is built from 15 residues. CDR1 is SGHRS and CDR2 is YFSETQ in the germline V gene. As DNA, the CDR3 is TGCGCCAGCAGCTCGACTAGCGGGGCCACTGTTGGGCAGTTCTTC. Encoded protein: CASSSTSGATVGQFF.

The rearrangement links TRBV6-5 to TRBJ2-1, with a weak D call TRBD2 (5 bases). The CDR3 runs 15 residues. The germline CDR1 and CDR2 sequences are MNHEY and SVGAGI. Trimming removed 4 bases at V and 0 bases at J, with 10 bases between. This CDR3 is CASSLAFSSYNEQFF. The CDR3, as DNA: TGTGCCAGCAGTTTAGCGTTTAGCTCCTACAATGAGCAGTTCTTC.

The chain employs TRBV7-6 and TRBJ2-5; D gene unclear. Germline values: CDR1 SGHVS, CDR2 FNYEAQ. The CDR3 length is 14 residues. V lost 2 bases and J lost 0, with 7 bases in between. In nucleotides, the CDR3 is TGTGCCAGCAGCTTAATGGCCTACCAAGAGACCCAGTACTTC. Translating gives CASSLMAYQETQYF.

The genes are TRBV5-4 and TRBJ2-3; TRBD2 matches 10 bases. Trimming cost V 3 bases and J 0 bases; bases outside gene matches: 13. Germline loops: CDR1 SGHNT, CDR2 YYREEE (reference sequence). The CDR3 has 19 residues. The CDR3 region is CASSYPLAGGTSSTDTQYF. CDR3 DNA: TGTGCCAGCAGCTATCCATTAGCGGGAGGTACCTCTAGCACAGATACGCAGTATTTT. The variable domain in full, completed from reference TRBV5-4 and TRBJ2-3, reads ETGVTQSPTHLIKTRGQQVTLRCSSQSGHNTVSWYQQALGQGPQFIFQYYREEENGRGNFPPRFSGLQFPNYSSELNVNALELDDSALYLCASSYPLAGGTSSTDTQYFGPGTRLTVL.

CDR3 protein: CASSLGLRGGRGTEAFF. As DNA, the CDR3 is TGTGCCAGCAGCTTAGGCTTGAGGGGGGGCAGGGGGACTGAAGCTTTCTTT. The chain employs TRBV11-2 and TRBJ1-1, with 7 bases lining up with TRBD1. Germline CDR1 SGHAT, CDR2 FQNNGV. The CDR3 sequence is 17 residues long. Trimming cost V 1 base and J 5 bases; bases outside gene matches: 13.

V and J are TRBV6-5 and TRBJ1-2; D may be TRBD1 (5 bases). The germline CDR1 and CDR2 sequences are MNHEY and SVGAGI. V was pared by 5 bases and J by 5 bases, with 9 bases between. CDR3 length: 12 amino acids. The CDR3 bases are TGTGCCAGCAGTGGGACTCCTTATGGCTACACCTTC. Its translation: CASSGTPYGYTF.

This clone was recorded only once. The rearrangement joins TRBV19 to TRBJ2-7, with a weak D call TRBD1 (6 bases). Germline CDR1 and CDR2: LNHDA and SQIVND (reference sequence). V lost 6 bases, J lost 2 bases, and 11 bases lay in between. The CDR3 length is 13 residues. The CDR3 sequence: CASRAGAAYEQYF. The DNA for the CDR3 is TGTGCCAGTAGGGCAGGGGCGGCCTACGAGCAGTACTTC.

The CDR3 spells CASSQEGAFGNTIYF. In DNA, the CDR3 is TGTGCCAGCAGCCAAGAAGGCGCGTTCGGAAACACCATATATTTT. This chain joins TRBV14 and TRBJ1-3; D is unresolved. The CDR3 covers 15 residues. CDR1 is SGHDN, CDR2 FVKESK, per germline. Trimming removed 0 bases at V and 4 bases at J, with 10 bases between.

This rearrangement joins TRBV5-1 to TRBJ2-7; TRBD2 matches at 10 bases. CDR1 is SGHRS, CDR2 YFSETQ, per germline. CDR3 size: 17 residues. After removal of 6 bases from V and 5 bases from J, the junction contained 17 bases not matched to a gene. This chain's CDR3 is CASTSDLAGVKSNEQYF. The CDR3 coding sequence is TGCGCCAGCACCTCTGACCTAGCGGGAGTCAAGTCCAACGAGCAGTACTTC.

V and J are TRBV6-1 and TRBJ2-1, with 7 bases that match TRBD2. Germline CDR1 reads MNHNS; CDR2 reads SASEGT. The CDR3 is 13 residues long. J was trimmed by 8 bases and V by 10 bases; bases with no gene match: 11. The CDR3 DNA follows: TGTGCCATGGGTGGGCGGGGGACCCATGAGCAGTTCTTC. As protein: CAMGGRGTHEQFF.

The CDR3 DNA is TGTGCCAGCGGACTAGCGGGGGGCACAGATACGCAGTATTTT. Translation: CASGLAGGTDTQYF. The J gene is TRBJ2-3, the V gene TRBV25-1; 13 bases map to TRBD2. The CDR3 has 14 amino acids. The V and J ends lost 8 bases and 1 base, in that order; junction bases with no gene match: 0. From germline, CDR1 is MGHDK and CDR2 SYGVNS.

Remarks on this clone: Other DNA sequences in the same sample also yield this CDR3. The CDR3 nucleotides read TGTGCCAGCAGGGTTTCGGGAAATTCACCCCTCCACTTT. Protein sequence: CASRVSGNSPLHF. The chain uses TRBV6-1 and TRBJ1-6; D is unresolved. V shed 6 bases and J shed 7 bases, with 10 bases lying between them. The germline gives CDR1 MNHNS, CDR2 SASEGT. The CDR3 spans 13 residues.

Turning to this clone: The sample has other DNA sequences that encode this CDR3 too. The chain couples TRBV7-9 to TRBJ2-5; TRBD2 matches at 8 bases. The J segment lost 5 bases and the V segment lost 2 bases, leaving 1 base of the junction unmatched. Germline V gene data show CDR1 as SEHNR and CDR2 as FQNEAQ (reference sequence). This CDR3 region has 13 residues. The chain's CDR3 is CASSLSGGETQYF. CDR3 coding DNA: TGTGCCAGCAGCTTAAGCGGGGGCGAGACCCAGTACTTC.

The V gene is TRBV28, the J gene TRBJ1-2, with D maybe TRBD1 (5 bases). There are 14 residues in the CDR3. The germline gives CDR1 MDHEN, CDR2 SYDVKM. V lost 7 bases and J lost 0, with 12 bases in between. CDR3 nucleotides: TGTGCCAGCAACCCGGGACTAGCTAACTATGGCTACACCTTC. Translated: CASNPGLANYGYTF.

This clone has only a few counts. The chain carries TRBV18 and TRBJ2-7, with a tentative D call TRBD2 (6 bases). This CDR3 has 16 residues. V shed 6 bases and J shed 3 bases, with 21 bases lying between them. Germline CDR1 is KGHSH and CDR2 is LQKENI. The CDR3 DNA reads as TGTGCCAGCTCGCCCGGGGGAATAAAAACTCTCTACGAGCAGTACTTC. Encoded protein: CASSPGGIKTLYEQYF.

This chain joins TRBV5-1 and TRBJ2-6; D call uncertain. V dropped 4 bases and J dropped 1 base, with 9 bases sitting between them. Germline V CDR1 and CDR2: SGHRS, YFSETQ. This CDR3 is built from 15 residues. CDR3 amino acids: CASSRWVSGANVLTF. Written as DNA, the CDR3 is TGCGCCAGCAGCCGGTGGGTATCTGGGGCCAACGTCCTGACTTTC.

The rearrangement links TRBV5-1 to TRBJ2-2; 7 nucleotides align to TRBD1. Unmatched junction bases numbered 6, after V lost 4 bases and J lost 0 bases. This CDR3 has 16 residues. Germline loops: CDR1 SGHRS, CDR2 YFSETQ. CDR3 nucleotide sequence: TGCGCCAGCAGCGGAACCGGGACAGCGAACACCGGGGAGCTGTTTTTT. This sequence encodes CASSGTGTANTGELFF.